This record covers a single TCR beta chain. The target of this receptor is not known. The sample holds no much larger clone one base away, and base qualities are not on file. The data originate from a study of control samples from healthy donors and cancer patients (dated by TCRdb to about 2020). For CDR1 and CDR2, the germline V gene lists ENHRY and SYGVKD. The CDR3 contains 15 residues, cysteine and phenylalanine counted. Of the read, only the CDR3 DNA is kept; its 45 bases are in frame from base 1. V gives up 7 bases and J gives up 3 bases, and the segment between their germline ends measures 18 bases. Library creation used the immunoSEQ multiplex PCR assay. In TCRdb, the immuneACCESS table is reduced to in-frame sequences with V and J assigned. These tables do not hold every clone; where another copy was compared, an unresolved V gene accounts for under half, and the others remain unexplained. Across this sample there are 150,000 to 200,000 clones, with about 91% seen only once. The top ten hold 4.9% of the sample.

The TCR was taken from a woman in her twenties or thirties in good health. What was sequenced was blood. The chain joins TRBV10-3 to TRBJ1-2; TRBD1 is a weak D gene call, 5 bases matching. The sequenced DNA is TGTGCCATCACCCTATCCAGGGACGGGGACTATGGCTACACCTTC. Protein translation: CAITLSRDGDYGYTF.